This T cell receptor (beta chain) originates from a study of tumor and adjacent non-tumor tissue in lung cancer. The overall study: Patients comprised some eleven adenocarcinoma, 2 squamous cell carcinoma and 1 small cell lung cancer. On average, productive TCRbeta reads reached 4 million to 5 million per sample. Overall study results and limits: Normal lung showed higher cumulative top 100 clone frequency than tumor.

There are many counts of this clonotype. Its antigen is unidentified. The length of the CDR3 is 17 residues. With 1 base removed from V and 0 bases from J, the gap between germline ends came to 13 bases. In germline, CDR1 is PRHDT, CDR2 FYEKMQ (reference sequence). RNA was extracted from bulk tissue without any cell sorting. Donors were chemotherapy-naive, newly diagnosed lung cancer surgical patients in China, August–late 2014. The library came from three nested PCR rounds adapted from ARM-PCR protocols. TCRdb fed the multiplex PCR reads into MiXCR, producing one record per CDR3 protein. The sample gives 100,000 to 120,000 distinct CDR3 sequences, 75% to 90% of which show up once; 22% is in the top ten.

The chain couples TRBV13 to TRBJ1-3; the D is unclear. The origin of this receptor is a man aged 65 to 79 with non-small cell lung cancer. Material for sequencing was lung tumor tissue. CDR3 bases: TGTGCCAGCAGCTTAGAGCGGACGGAACACTCTGGAAACACCATATATTTT. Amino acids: CASSLERTEHSGNTIYF.